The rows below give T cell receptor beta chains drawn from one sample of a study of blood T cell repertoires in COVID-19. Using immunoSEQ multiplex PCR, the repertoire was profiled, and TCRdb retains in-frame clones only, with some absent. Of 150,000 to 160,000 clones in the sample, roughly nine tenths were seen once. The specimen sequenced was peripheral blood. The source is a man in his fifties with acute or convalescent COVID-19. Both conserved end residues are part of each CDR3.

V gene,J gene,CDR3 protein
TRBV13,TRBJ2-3,CASSRGRSGGADTQYF
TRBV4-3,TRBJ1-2,CASSQDHGVYGYTF
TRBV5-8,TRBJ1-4,CASSATGPATNEKLFF
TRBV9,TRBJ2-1,CASSVEGGRAFEQFF
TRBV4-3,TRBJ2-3,CASSITMGGDGSDTQYF
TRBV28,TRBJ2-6,CASSRPRRGTSGANVLTF
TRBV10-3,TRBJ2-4,CATAIGGTKNIQYF
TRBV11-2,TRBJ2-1,CASSLEAHSEQFF
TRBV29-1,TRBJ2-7,CSVDGLDGTGTSYEQYF
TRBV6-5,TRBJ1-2,CASSYYRGFDGYTF
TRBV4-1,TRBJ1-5,CASSRGQGSQPQHF
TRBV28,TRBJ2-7,CASTDSAYEQYF
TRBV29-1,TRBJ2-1,CSVDFQGSGNEQFF
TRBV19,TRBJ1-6,CAAGDVLSPLHF
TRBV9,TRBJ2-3,CASSVGVRGGTDTQYF
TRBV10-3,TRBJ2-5,CAIRTSHQETQYF
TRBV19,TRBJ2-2,CASSPGLAGGPGELFF
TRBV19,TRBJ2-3,CASRTTGDTQYF
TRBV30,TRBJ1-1,CAWRGASKTEAFF
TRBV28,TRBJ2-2,CASSLDLRETGELFF
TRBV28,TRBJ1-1,CASSSSPGLGAMDTEAFF
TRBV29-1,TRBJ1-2,CSARQGQANGYTF
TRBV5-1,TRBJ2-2,CASSVSYTGELFF
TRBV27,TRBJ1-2,CASSSRDSLYGYTF
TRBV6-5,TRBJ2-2,CASSSDRGTGELFF
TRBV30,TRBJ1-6,CAWSRGVDYSPLHF
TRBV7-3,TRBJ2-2,CASSLYPGGSDANTGELFF
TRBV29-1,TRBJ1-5,CSVEQGQGQPQHF
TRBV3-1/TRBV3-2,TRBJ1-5,CASSQALSNQPQHF
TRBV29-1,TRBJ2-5,CSGGGQEETQYF
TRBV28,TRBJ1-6,CASSTGNNSPLHF
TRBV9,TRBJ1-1,CASSATPDMNTEAFF
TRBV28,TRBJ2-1,CASSRLSSAYNEQFF
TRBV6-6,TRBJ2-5,CASSYGRGGDQYF
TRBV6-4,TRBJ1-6,CASSTEKNSPLHF